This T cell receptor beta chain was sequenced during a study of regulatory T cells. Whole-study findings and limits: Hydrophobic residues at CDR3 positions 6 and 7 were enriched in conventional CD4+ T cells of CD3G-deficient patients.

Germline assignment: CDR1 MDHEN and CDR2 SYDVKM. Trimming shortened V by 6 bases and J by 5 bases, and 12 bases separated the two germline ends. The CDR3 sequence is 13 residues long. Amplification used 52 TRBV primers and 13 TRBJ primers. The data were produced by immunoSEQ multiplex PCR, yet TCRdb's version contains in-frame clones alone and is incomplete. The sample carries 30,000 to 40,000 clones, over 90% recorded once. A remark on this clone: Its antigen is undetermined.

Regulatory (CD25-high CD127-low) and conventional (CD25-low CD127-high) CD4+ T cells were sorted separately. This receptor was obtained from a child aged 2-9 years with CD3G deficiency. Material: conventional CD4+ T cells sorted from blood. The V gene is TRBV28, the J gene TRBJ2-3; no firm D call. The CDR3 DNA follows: TGTGCCAGCAGCGTTGTGATAGGAGATACGCAGTATTTT. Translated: CASSVVIGDTQYF.